The 27 T cell receptor beta chains presented below share a single source sample, sequenced in a study of identical twins. MiXCR was run by TCRdb on the 5' RACE reads, yielding one entry per CDR3 protein. Among hundreds of thousands of distinct CDR3 sequences listed, 20% to 25% were seen once. These same data were also listed under a study on yellow fever vaccine responses in identical twins.

The sequencing sample was made of CD4+ T cells sorted from blood. The receptors stem from a young woman in good health.

The gene calls are TRBV5-1 and TRBJ2-5; D may correspond to TRBD1 or TRBD2 (7 bases each). CDR3 length equals 14 residues. Germline loops: CDR1 SGHRS, CDR2 YFSETQ. The V and J ends lost 4 bases and 5 bases respectively, with 15 bases between them. CDR3 in DNA: TGCGCCAGCAGCCCAGGGGGGGTCGAGGAGACCCAGTACTTC. Protein sequence: CASSPGGVEETQYF.

This clonotype came up a few times. The chain is built from TRBV7-2 and TRBJ1-3; possible D gene TRBD1, 6 bases. The CDR3 has 14 amino acids. In germline, CDR1 is SGHTA, CDR2 FQGNSA. Trimming removed 5 bases from V and 4 bases from J, with 12 bases in between. The CDR3 nucleotides read TGTGCCAGCAGCAAGAGGACAGACGGAAACACCATATATTTT. It yields the protein CASSKRTDGNTIYF.

J is TRBJ2-3 and V is TRBV5-1; D might be TRBD1 or TRBD2, each matching 5 bases. V was clipped by 0 bases and J by 1 base, with 12 bases between them. Germline values: CDR1 SGHRS, CDR2 YFSETQ. The CDR3 has 16 residues. The DNA of the CDR3 is TGCGCCAGCAGCTTGGCCGGGGACCTCCGCACAGATACGCAGTATTTT. It encodes CASSLAGDLRTDTQYF.

The gene calls are TRBV20-1 and TRBJ1-1; no firm D call. Germline loops: CDR1 DFQATT, CDR2 SNEGSKA (reference sequence). The length of the CDR3 is 10 residues. V gave up 2 bases and J gave up 14 bases, with 12 bases separating them. The CDR3 reads CSARKELSFF. CDR3 nucleotides: TGCAGTGCTAGAAAGGAACTCAGCTTCTTT.

This clonotype was seen at least ten times. V usage is TRBV5-5 and J usage is TRBJ2-1; the match to TRBD2 covers 10 bases. The germline V gene encodes CDR1 SGHKS and CDR2 YYEKEE (reference sequence). The V segment lost 3 bases and the J segment 2 bases; nucleotides outside the gene matches: 2. The CDR3 spans 15 residues. This CDR3 reads CASSSLAGAYNEQFF. Written as DNA, the CDR3 is TGTGCCAGCAGCTCCCTAGCGGGAGCCTACAATGAGCAGTTCTTC.

This chain joins TRBV5-1 and TRBJ2-1, with unresolved D. Germline assignment: CDR1 SGHRS and CDR2 YFSETQ. This CDR3 comprises 17 residues. Deletions cut 0 bases from V and 5 bases from J, with 18 bases between. The DNA for the CDR3 is TGCGCCAGCAGCTTGGGCCCCAGGTCTCGGATCAACAATGAGCAGTTCTTC. This encodes CASSLGPRSRINNEQFF.

This clonotype was seen a few times. This rearrangement joins TRBV27 to TRBJ2-2; D may be TRBD1 or TRBD2 (5 bases each). CDR1 is MNHEY and CDR2 is SMNVEV in the germline V gene (reference sequence). This CDR3 region has 13 residues. V was trimmed by 10 bases and J by 6 bases, leaving 15 bases between them. CDR3 amino acids: CATQGRGPGELFF. CDR3 nucleotides: TGTGCCACTCAGGGTAGAGGGCCCGGGGAGCTGTTTTTT.

The chain combines TRBV9 with TRBJ2-5; 10 nucleotides agree with TRBD2. The germline V gene has CDR1 SGDLS and CDR2 YYNGEE. With V trimmed by 4 bases and J by 0 bases, 3 bases remained unmatched. The CDR3 is made up of 15 amino acids. The CDR3 region has the DNA TGTGCCAGCAGCTCCGGACTAGCGGACCAAGAGACCCAGTACTTC. Protein sequence: CASSSGLADQETQYF.

The gene calls are TRBV20-1 and TRBJ2-5; 11 nucleotides line up with TRBD2. This CDR3 is built from 14 residues. Germline V gives CDR1 DFQATT, CDR2 SNEGSKA (reference sequence). The ends lost 7 bases at V and 5 bases at J; junction bases unmatched: 9. The CDR3 DNA follows: TGCAGTGTCACAACTAGCGGGAGAAGGGAGACCCAGTACTTC. Protein sequence: CSVTTSGRRETQYF.

This clonotype was picked up a small number of times. One junction end does not reproduce the germline sequence, and a read error may be involved. The chain joins TRBV18 to TRBJ1-3; D ambiguous. CDR1 and CDR2 (germline): KGHSH, LQKENI. This CDR3 comprises 11 residues. The CDR3 nucleotides read TGTGCCAGCTCACCTGGGAACACCATATATTTT. Residues: CASSPGNTIYF.

The genes are TRBV10-3 and TRBJ1-1; D ambiguous. Per germline, CDR1 ENHRY and CDR2 SYGVKD. V dropped 3 bases and J dropped 4 bases, with 12 bases sitting between them. The CDR3 is made up of 14 amino acids. CDR3 residues: CAISELEGSTEAFF. CDR3 coding DNA: TGTGCCATCAGTGAACTTGAGGGTAGCACTGAAGCTTTCTTT.

The chain joins TRBV3-1 to TRBJ2-1; D is unclear. Germline V gene sequence: CDR1 LGHDT, CDR2 YNNKEL (reference sequence). This CDR3 contains 12 residues. V was cut by 2 bases and J by 7 bases, with 6 bases left in between. In DNA, the CDR3 is TGTGCCAGCAGCCAATTTCCGAATGAGCAGTTCTTC. Amino acid sequence: CASSQFPNEQFF.

This clonotype was counted between two and nine times. The chain uses TRBV27 and TRBJ1-2; TRBD1 agrees at 12 bases. Germline CDR1 is MNHEY and CDR2 is SMNVEV (reference sequence). Losses at the gene ends were 4 bases for V and 5 bases for J; bases not matched to a gene: 11. This CDR3 contains 17 residues. The CDR3 sequence: CASSSLGTGGFRYGYTF. The CDR3 DNA reads as TGTGCCAGCAGTTCCCTCGGGACAGGGGGCTTTCGGTATGGCTACACCTTC.

The rearrangement uses TRBV20-1 and TRBJ1-1; D gene uncertain. The CDR3 totals 16 residues. Deletions cut 3 bases from V and 1 base from J, with 18 bases between. CDR1 is DFQATT, CDR2 SNEGSKA, per germline (reference sequence). CDR3 nucleotide sequence: TGCAGTGCTAGCACCGGGGTAAGCTTGGGGAACACTGAAGCTTTCTTT. This gives the protein CSASTGVSLGNTEAFF.

There are a few counts of this clonotype. J is TRBJ2-7 and V is TRBV5-6; the D gene is possibly TRBD2 (5 bases). Between the trimmed V and J ends, which lost 2 bases and 2 bases, there was a span of 14 bases. Germline V gene lookup returns CDR1 SGHDT and CDR2 YYEEEE. The CDR3 is 15 amino acids. CDR3 nucleotides: TGTGCCAGCAGCTTTTTGTCGGAGAGGGCCTACGAGCAGTACTTC. It is translated as CASSFLSERAYEQYF.

V is TRBV2 and J is TRBJ1-4; D is ambiguous. CDR3 length: 14 residues. The V gene's germline CDR1 is SNHLY and CDR2 FYNNEI. V lost 3 bases and J lost 3, with 8 bases in between. CDR3 residues: CASSDENSNEKLFF. In nucleotides, the CDR3 is TGTGCCAGCAGTGACGAGAACTCTAATGAAAAACTGTTTTTT.

This clonotype was detected only a few times. This sequence joins TRBV12-3 or TRBV12-4 and TRBJ2-1; 11 bases map to TRBD2. The CDR3 runs to 16 residues. V lost 2 bases and J lost 9; bases outside the gene matches: 9. The CDR3 DNA reads as TGTGCCAGCAGTTTAACCCGACTAGCGGGGTCGGGTGAGCAGTTCTTC. As protein: CASSLTRLAGSGEQFF.

The gene calls are TRBV12-5 and TRBJ2-3, with a possible D match to TRBD2 (7 bases). Germline V gene data show CDR1 as LGHNT and CDR2 as FRNRAP. Trimming stripped 0 bases from V and 4 bases from J, with 14 bases between. The CDR3 runs 16 residues. CDR3 DNA sequence: TGTGCTAGTGGTTTGGTACTGAGGGGGGGTGCAGATACGCAGTATTTT. Translation: CASGLVLRGGADTQYF.

In this sample, this clonotype turned up a few times. The chain is built from TRBV7-9 and TRBJ1-1, with a possible D match to TRBD1 (5 bases). With 0 bases removed from V and 5 bases from J, the gap between germline ends came to 13 bases. CDR1 SEHNR and CDR2 FQNEAQ come from the germline V gene (reference sequence). The CDR3 covers 15 residues. CDR3 amino acids: CASSLAAGGETEAFF. CDR3 in DNA: TGTGCCAGCAGCTTAGCGGCGGGGGGGGAAACTGAAGCTTTCTTT. The full variable domain, its missing parts supplied by reference TRBV7-9 and TRBJ1-1, is DTGVSQNPRHKITKRGQNVTFRCDPISEHNRLYWYRQTLGQGPEFLTYFQNEAQLEKSRLLSDRFSAERPKGSFSTLEIQRTEQGDSAMYLCASSLAAGGETEAFFGQGTRLTVV.

This chain uses TRBV12-5 with TRBJ2-7, with D possibly being TRBD1 or TRBD2 (5 bases each). The CDR3 is 13 amino acids. With 2 bases removed from V and 7 bases from J, the gap between germline ends came to 12 bases. Germline-derived CDR1 and CDR2 are LGHNT and FRNRAP. In DNA form, the CDR3 reads TGTGCTAGTGGTTTGATGGGGGTCGGAGAGCAGTACTTC. Translation gives CASGLMGVGEQYF.

This clonotype was detected only a few times. The V and J genes are TRBV6-1 and TRBJ2-1, with 14 bases lining up with TRBD2. Germline CDR1 is MNHNS and CDR2 is SASEGT. V lost 8 bases to trimming and J lost 6 bases; unmatched junction nucleotides: 6. This CDR3 region has 15 residues. CDR3 sequence: CASVPGTSGSNEQFF. The CDR3 nucleotides are TGTGCCAGCGTGCCCGGGACTAGCGGGAGCAATGAGCAGTTCTTC.

This chain uses TRBV24-1 with TRBJ2-1; 9 bases agree with TRBD2. Germline CDR1 is KGHDR and CDR2 is SFDVKD. V shed 5 bases and J 10 bases; nucleotides not matched to a gene: 8. This CDR3 has 14 amino acids. As DNA, the CDR3 is TGTGCCACCAGTGCTCGCGGGGGGGCGGGGGAGCAGTTCTTC. Translated, it gives CATSARGGAGEQFF.

This clonotype showed up just a few times. The V and J genes are TRBV7-9 and TRBJ2-5; 7 bases agree with TRBD2. Germline V gives CDR1 SEHNR, CDR2 FQNEAQ (reference sequence). V shed 5 bases, J shed 4 bases, and the junction held 7 bases outside the gene matches. CDR3 size: 14 residues. CDR3 bases: TGTGCCAGCAGCCTTGGACTAGACATAGAGACCCAGTACTTC. Its protein is CASSLGLDIETQYF.

V is TRBV5-1 and J is TRBJ2-7, with 9 bases identical to TRBD2. CDR3 size: 15 residues. V shed 0 bases and J 0 bases; nucleotides not matched to a gene: 1. Per the germline V gene, CDR1 is SGHRS and CDR2 is YFSETQ. The CDR3 DNA is TGCGCCAGCAGCTTGGGCGGGGGGGTCTCCTACGAGCAGTACGTC. Encoded protein: CASSLGGGVSYEQYV.

This clonotype was detected only a few times. The CDR3 loop reads CASSLPGTSAYEQFF. CDR3 in DNA: TGCGCCAGCAGCTTGCCGGGGACTAGTGCGTATGAGCAGTTCTTC. The chain carries TRBV5-1 and TRBJ2-1; 8 bases are shared with TRBD2. Trimming took 1 base from V and 8 from J; bases not matched to a gene: 8. The length of the CDR3 is 15 residues. Germline V gives CDR1 SGHRS, CDR2 YFSETQ.

The CDR3 loop is CATSRDRGLGTDTQYF. DNA for the CDR3: TGTGCCACCAGCAGAGATCGGGGATTGGGCACAGATACGCAGTATTTT. This rearrangement joins TRBV15 to TRBJ2-3, with D perhaps TRBD2 (5 bases). This CDR3 has 16 amino acids. V lost 0 bases and J 1 base, leaving 11 bases between the germline ends. Looked up from germline, CDR1 is LNHNV and CDR2 is YYDKDF (reference sequence).

This clonotype was observed a few times. The gene calls are TRBV15 and TRBJ2-1; 10 bases are shared with TRBD2. There are 14 residues in the CDR3. Trimming took 5 bases from V and 6 from J; bases not matched to a gene: 4. Germline-derived CDR1 and CDR2 are LNHNV and YYDKDF (reference sequence). This chain's CDR3 is CATSRTSGVNEQFF. The CDR3 DNA is TGTGCCACCAGCCGGACTAGCGGTGTCAATGAGCAGTTCTTC. Based on the CDR3 plus reference TRBV15 and TRBJ2-1, the full variable domain is DAMVIQNPRYQVTQFGKPVTLSCSQTLNHNVMYWYQQKSSQAPKLLFHYYDKDFNNEADTPDNFQSRRPNTSFCFLDIRSPGLGDTAMYLCATSRTSGVNEQFFGPGTRLTVL.